Listed below are T cell receptor beta chains from one sample, sequenced in a study of radiotherapy plus CTLA-4 blockade in lung cancer. Using immunoSEQ multiplex PCR, the repertoire was profiled, and TCRdb retains in-frame clones only, with some absent. Here the sample spans 90,000 to 100,000 clones, approximately 72% being singletons. The sequenced sample was peripheral blood, obtained from a patient treated with radiotherapy plus ipilimumab. These receptors originate from a human donor with non-small cell lung cancer who had a partial response to radiotherapy plus ipilimumab. Some clones in this sample may be carry-over from other donors' samples. Each CDR3 is given without its conserved first and last residue. Each record gives: V gene, CDR3 protein.

TRBV9,ASSRSGANVLT
TRBV5-1,ASSRRGQGDNTEAF
TRBV15,ATSKRTARAKNIQY
TRBV10-1,ASSESTTGYGYT
TRBV2,ASSWAGRQETQY
TRBV7-7,ASSPNSGGAYEQF
TRBV6-6,ASSYNRGFSYEQY
TRBV7-8,ASSEQGELASPLH
TRBV19,ASSIDPGGIETQY
TRBV11-3,ASSPSTTGAQETQY
TRBV5-1,ASSLPAGRSDTQY
TRBV5-6,ASRDRMRTTGELF
TRBV9,ASSVGSGSYEQY
TRBV6-1,ASSFSGANVLT
TRBV5-1,ASSLVGRRETQY
TRBV5-1,ASSTGSNQPQH
TRBV6-5,ASSSSGGEGTEAF